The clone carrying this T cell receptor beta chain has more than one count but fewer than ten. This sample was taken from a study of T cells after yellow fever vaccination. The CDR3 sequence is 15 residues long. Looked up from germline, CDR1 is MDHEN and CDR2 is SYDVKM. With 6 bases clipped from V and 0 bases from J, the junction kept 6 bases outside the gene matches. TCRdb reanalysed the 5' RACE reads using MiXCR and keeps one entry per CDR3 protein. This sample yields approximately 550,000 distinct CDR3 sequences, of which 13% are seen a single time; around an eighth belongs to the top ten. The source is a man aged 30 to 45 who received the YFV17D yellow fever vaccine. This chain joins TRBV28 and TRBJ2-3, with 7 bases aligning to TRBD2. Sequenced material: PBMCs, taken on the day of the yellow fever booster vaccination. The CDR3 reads CASRRSGTSTDTQYF. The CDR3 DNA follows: TGTGCCAGCAGACGAAGCGGGACTAGCACAGATACGCAGTATTTT. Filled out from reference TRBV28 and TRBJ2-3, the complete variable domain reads DVKVTQSSRYLVKRTGEKVFLECVQDMDHENMFWYRQDPGLGLRLIYFSYDVKMKEKGDIPEGYSVSREKKERFSLILESASTNQTSMYLCASRRSGTSTDTQYFGPGTRLTVL.